The 27 T cell receptor beta chains below were found in one sample sequenced in a study of early T cells in non-severe SARS-CoV-2 infection. Via MiXCR, TCRdb re-called the 5' RACE reads, giving one row per CDR3 protein. The sample shows tens of thousands of distinct CDR3 sequences, 6.1% of them seen only once. The sequenced material came from whole blood. These receptors were obtained from an adult who was a healthcare worker with PCR-confirmed SARS-CoV-2 infection or an uninfected control (not recorded which).

This clonotype was recorded many times. This sequence joins TRBV6-6 and TRBJ1-1; 8 nucleotides align to TRBD1. CDR3 length: 13 residues. V gave up 6 bases and J gave up 8 bases; unmatched junction bases: 8. Germline V lookup: CDR1 MNHNY, CDR2 SVGAGI (reference sequence). CDR3 protein: CASSQGALTEAFF. The DNA of the CDR3 is TGTGCCAGCAGCCAGGGGGCCCTGACGGAAGCTTTCTTT.

This clonotype has ten or more counts. The CDR3 spells CASSLDSNQPQHF. In nucleotides, the CDR3 is TGCGCCAGCAGCTTGGACAGCAATCAGCCCCAGCATTTT. The gene calls are TRBV5-1 and TRBJ1-5, with no clear D. Trimming shortened V by 0 bases and J by 1 base, and 2 bases separated the two germline ends. Per germline, CDR1 SGHRS and CDR2 YFSETQ. The CDR3 is 13 residues long. The complete variable domain, with remaining parts taken from reference TRBV5-1 and TRBJ1-5, reads KAGVTQTPRYLIKTRGQQVTLSCSPISGHRSVSWYQQTPGQGLQFLFEYFSETQRNKGNFPGRFSGRQFSNSRSEMNVSTLELGDSALYLCASSLDSNQPQHFGDGTRLSIL.

This clonotype was recorded a few times. V is TRBV7-6 and J is TRBJ1-3, with D uncertain. This CDR3 comprises 14 residues. Germline V gene lookup returns CDR1 SGHVS and CDR2 FNYEAQ. V lost 1 base and J 4 bases, leaving 8 bases between the germline ends. CDR3 region: CASSLDTGGNTIYF. CDR3 bases: TGTGCCAGCAGCTTAGATACTGGAGGAAACACCATATATTTT.

This clonotype has at least ten counts. The genes are TRBV29-1 and TRBJ2-1, with TRBD2 matching 8 bases. The V and J ends lost 3 bases and 6 bases, in that order; junction bases with no gene match: 10. The CDR3 is 15 amino acids. The germline V gene encodes CDR1 SQVTM and CDR2 ANQGSEA. CDR3 in amino acids: CSVDPQGLAGNEQFF. CDR3 DNA: TGCAGCGTTGATCCTCAGGGGCTAGCGGGCAATGAGCAGTTCTTC.

This clonotype was observed at least ten times. The CDR3 nucleotides are TGTGCCAGCAGCTTACCTCCGGGACAGGGGCCTTCTGGGGCCAACGTCCTGACTTTC. This sequence encodes CASSLPPGQGPSGANVLTF. The chain uses TRBV5-4 and TRBJ2-6; TRBD1 agrees at 10 bases. The length of the CDR3 is 19 residues. The germline V gene has CDR1 SGHNT and CDR2 YYREEE (reference sequence). Trimming removed 2 bases from V and 1 base from J; junction bases left unmatched: 9.

This clonotype was seen repeatedly, ten times or more. The rearrangement uses TRBV20-1 and TRBJ1-1; 7 bases agree with TRBD1. This CDR3 is built from 12 residues. With V trimmed by 2 bases and J by 6 bases, 3 bases remained unmatched. Looked up from germline, CDR1 is DFQATT and CDR2 is SNEGSKA (reference sequence). This chain's CDR3 is CSARQGEPEAFF. CDR3 DNA sequence: TGCAGTGCTAGACAGGGGGAACCTGAAGCTTTCTTT.

This clonotype appeared many times. The genes are TRBV3-1 and TRBJ2-7; tentative D call: TRBD1 (6 bases). CDR3 size: 17 residues. The germline V gene has CDR1 LGHDT and CDR2 YNNKEL (reference sequence). The V end lost 1 base, the J end lost 1 base, and 17 bases lay between the germline ends. The CDR3 spells CASSQARQARLSYEQYF. The CDR3 nucleotides are TGTGCCAGCAGCCAAGCTCGACAGGCCCGTCTATCCTACGAGCAGTACTTC.

This clonotype was found many times. The chain uses TRBV3-1 and TRBJ2-2, with 12 positions matching TRBD2. Per germline, CDR1 LGHDT and CDR2 YNNKEL (reference sequence). The CDR3 is 18 residues long. The V segment lost 8 bases and the J segment 0 bases; nucleotides outside the gene matches: 10. Here the CDR3 reads CASPATSGGLANTGELFF. CDR3 nucleotide sequence: TGTGCCAGCCCGGCGACTAGCGGGGGACTAGCGAACACCGGGGAGCTGTTTTTT.

This clonotype was counted at least ten times. The chain is built from TRBV28 and TRBJ2-2; a weak D match, TRBD1 (6 bases). Germline CDR1 reads MDHEN; CDR2 reads SYDVKM. The CDR3 length is 14 residues. Trimming removed 2 bases from V and 3 bases from J, with 7 bases in between. CDR3 DNA sequence: TGTGCCAGCAGTTTAGGGACATACACCGGGGAGCTGTTTTTT. Encoded protein: CASSLGTYTGELFF.

This clonotype appeared many times. The chain couples TRBV4-3 to TRBJ2-3; 9 nucleotides align to TRBD2. Germline-derived CDR1 and CDR2 are LGHNA and YSLEER. V trimming: 1 base; J trimming: 4 bases; junction bases outside the gene matches: 0. CDR3 size: 14 residues. Here the CDR3 DNA reads TGCGCCAGCAGCCAAGTAGCGGGGGCAGATACGCAGTATTTT. Translated, it gives CASSQVAGADTQYF.

The table lists this clonotype with many counts. The chain has TRBV4-1 and TRBJ1-2; possibly TRBD1 for D (5 bases). CDR3 length: 16 amino acids. V lost 0 bases and J 4 bases, leaving 15 bases between the germline ends. The germline CDR1 and CDR2 sequences are MGHRA and YSYEKL. The CDR3 sequence is CASSQEWTKATYGYTF. CDR3 coding DNA: TGCGCCAGCAGCCAAGAATGGACAAAGGCAACCTATGGCTACACCTTC.

This clonotype has a handful of counts. The rearrangement uses TRBV7-9 and TRBJ1-2; D unresolved. CDR1 and CDR2 from the germline V gene are SEHNR and FQNEAQ (reference sequence). This CDR3 has 12 amino acids. Deletions cut 1 base from V and 2 bases from J, with 2 bases between. CDR3 bases: TGTGCCAGCAGCTTAGAAAACTATGGCTACACCTTC. It specifies CASSLENYGYTF.

At least ten counts were recorded for this clonotype. The chain is built from TRBV6-1 and TRBJ1-6; TRBD1 aligns across 11 bases. The CDR3 has 15 amino acids. J gave up 3 bases and V 7 bases, and 2 bases lay outside the gene matches. Germline V gene sequence: CDR1 MNHNS, CDR2 SASEGT. This CDR3 reads CASTGTGGYNSPLHF. The CDR3 DNA sequence: TGTGCCAGCACCGGGACAGGGGGCTATAATTCACCCCTCCACTTT.

The rearrangement joins TRBV30 to TRBJ2-5, with D hard to call. The CDR3 is 12 residues long. The ends were cut back, 0 bases at V and 1 base at J, with 3 bases in the middle. Germline V CDR1 and CDR2: GTSNPN, SVGIG (reference sequence). This CDR3 is CAWSVAQETQYF. The CDR3 DNA reads as TGTGCCTGGAGTGTAGCCCAAGAGACCCAGTACTTC. The full variable domain, in which reference TRBV30 and TRBJ2-5 provide the parts outside the CDR3, is SQTIHQWPATLVQPVGSPLSLECTVEGTSNPNLYWYRQAAGRGLQLLFYSVGIGQISSEVPQNLSASRPQDRQFILSSKKLLLSDSGFYLCAWSVAQETQYFGPGTRLLVL.

At least ten counts were recorded for this clonotype. The chain employs TRBV7-2 and TRBJ2-1; a possible D gene is TRBD2 (6 bases). With 3 bases removed from V and 2 bases from J, the gap between germline ends came to 8 bases. CDR1 and CDR2 (germline): SGHTA, FQGNSA. The CDR3 contains 14 residues. Written as DNA, the CDR3 is TGTGCCAGCAGCTTCTGGGGGGCCTACAATGAGCAGTTCTTC. This codes for CASSFWGAYNEQFF.

This clonotype was seen more than once but under ten times. The chain is built from TRBV11-2 and TRBJ2-7; D gene uncertain. V dropped 0 bases and J dropped 2 bases, with 17 bases sitting between them. The CDR3 extends over 17 amino acids. Looked up from germline, CDR1 is SGHAT and CDR2 is FQNNGV. CDR3 protein: CASSLDSAGRAPYEQYF. The CDR3 DNA sequence: TGTGCCAGCAGCTTAGATTCTGCAGGCCGAGCGCCCTACGAGCAGTACTTC.

This clonotype was picked up a small number of times. The chain has TRBV5-1 and TRBJ2-1, with unresolved D. This CDR3 is 11 amino acids long. Germline-derived CDR1 and CDR2 are SGHRS and YFSETQ. V was cut by 0 bases and J by 15 bases, with 10 bases left in between. Written as DNA, the CDR3 is TGCGCCAGCAGCTTGGAAAGTGAACCGTTCTTC. As protein: CASSLESEPFF.

The genes are TRBV20-1 and TRBJ2-3; D assignment may be TRBD1 or TRBD2 (7 bases each). Germline-derived CDR1 and CDR2 are DFQATT and SNEGSKA (reference sequence). The ends were cut back, 6 bases at V and 1 base at J, with 17 bases in the middle. This CDR3 is built from 15 residues. CDR3 protein: CSATTGGTGTDTQYF. The CDR3 DNA sequence: TGCAGTGCGACCACCGGGGGGACAGGCACAGATACGCAGTATTTT.

This clonotype was detected many times. The chain carries TRBV20-1 and TRBJ2-5; a weak D match, TRBD2 (5 bases). V gave up 3 bases and J gave up 5 bases, with 10 bases separating them. Germline-derived CDR1 and CDR2 are DFQATT and SNEGSKA (reference sequence). The CDR3 length is 12 residues. CDR3 sequence (DNA): TGCAGTGCTAGTCGAGGAGGTGAGACCCAGTACTTC. Protein product: CSASRGGETQYF.

The sample holds many counts of this clonotype. The chain links TRBV28 to TRBJ2-1; D remains unclear. The V end was cut by 5 bases, the J end by 2 bases, with 7 bases between. The germline V gene has CDR1 MDHEN and CDR2 SYDVKM. This CDR3 has 13 amino acids. DNA for the CDR3: TGTGCCAGCAGTCTTTCTGCCTACAATGAGCAGTTCTTC. Protein sequence: CASSLSAYNEQFF.

This clonotype was counted a few times. The V gene is TRBV28, the J gene TRBJ1-5, with a weak D call TRBD1 (5 bases). The V end lost 3 bases, the J end lost 1 base, and 7 bases lay between the germline ends. Germline V gene sequence: CDR1 MDHEN, CDR2 SYDVKM. The CDR3 length is 14 residues. DNA of the CDR3: TGTGCCAGCAGTTTCCAGGGAAGCAATCAGCCCCAGCATTTT. Its translation is CASSFQGSNQPQHF.

This clonotype has only a few counts. The chain couples TRBV7-2 to TRBJ2-7; TRBD1 is a possible D gene (6 bases). CDR3 size: 14 residues. CDR1 is SGHTA and CDR2 is FQGNSA in the germline V gene. The V end was cut by 6 bases, the J end by 0 bases, with 12 bases between. The CDR3 DNA is TGTGCCAGCAGGAAGGACAGACCCTCCTACGAGCAGTACTTC. Its translation: CASRKDRPSYEQYF. Using reference TRBV7-2 and TRBJ2-7 for the parts outside the CDR3, the full variable domain is GAGVSQSPSNKVTEKGKDVELRCDPISGHTALYWYRQSLGQGLEFLIYFQGNSAPDKSGLPSDRFSAERTGGSVSTLTIQRTQQEDSAVYLCASRKDRPSYEQYFGPGTRLTVT.

V gene TRBV6-2 or TRBV6-3 combines with J gene TRBJ2-2; 8 positions agree with TRBD2. Trimming at V came to 3 bases and at J to 2 bases, leaving 8 bases not matched to a gene. CDR1 MNHEY and CDR2 SVGEGT come from the germline V gene. The CDR3 is made up of 17 amino acids. The CDR3 protein is CASSYPSGGSNTGELFF. DNA for the CDR3: TGTGCCAGCAGTTATCCCTCGGGAGGGAGTAACACCGGGGAGCTGTTTTTT.

This clonotype was counted many times. The chain combines TRBV6-5 with TRBJ1-6; D might be TRBD1 (5 bases). Between the trimmed V and J ends, which lost 6 bases and 9 bases, there was a span of 15 bases. CDR1 and CDR2 from the germline V gene are MNHEY and SVGAGI. The CDR3 is 14 amino acids. In DNA, the CDR3 is TGTGCCAGCAGGGACAACCACTGGGGTTCACCCCTCCACTTT. Translating gives CASRDNHWGSPLHF.

Many counts were recorded for this clonotype. This chain uses TRBV5-1 with TRBJ1-4, with D perhaps TRBD1 (5 bases). Germline V gives CDR1 SGHRS, CDR2 YFSETQ. CDR3 length: 16 amino acids. V was cut by 5 bases and J by 0 bases, with 14 bases left in between. CDR3 DNA: TGCGCCAGCAGACTGGGGGGGACCGCAACTAATGAAAAACTGTTTTTT. It translates to CASRLGGTATNEKLFF.

The J gene is TRBJ2-7, the V gene TRBV5-1; TRBD2 is a possible D gene (7 bases). The length of the CDR3 is 14 residues. The V gene lost 7 bases and the J gene lost 5 bases, with 19 bases spanning the gap. Germline lookup yields CDR1 SGHRS and CDR2 YFSETQ. The CDR3: CASRRNREGDEQYF. As DNA, the CDR3 is TGCGCCAGCCGACGGAACAGGGAGGGCGACGAGCAGTACTTC.

This clonotype has only a few counts. The V call is TRBV6-5, the J call TRBJ2-1, with 9 bases that match TRBD2. The CDR3 has 14 amino acids. Germline V gene data show CDR1 as MNHEY and CDR2 as SVGAGI. The V and J ends lost 7 bases and 7 bases, in that order; junction bases with no gene match: 8. The CDR3 DNA is TGTGCCAGCACCAAGGGCGGGGGGGCAAATGAGCAGTTCTTC. As protein: CASTKGGGANEQFF.